This T cell receptor (beta chain) was observed in a study of Ad26.COV2.S vaccination and SARS-CoV-2 variants. Profiled with immunoSEQ multiplex PCR; TCRdb holds only in-frame clones, not every one. The data contain about 330,000 clones, under 90% of them singletons. Study-level points and caveats: Overall T cell responses may have been underestimated by the analyses of TCR breadth and depth.

Sample treatment: over 15 received Ad26.COV2.S at low or high dose, single or two shots; roughly five received placebo; per-sample allocation not given. Material that was analyzed had been drawn on day 63 after the first vaccine or placebo injection. CDR1 and CDR2 (germline): KGHSH, LQKENI. Trimming pared 1 base from V and 1 base from J, leaving 7 bases between. The CDR3 consists of 14 residues. Worth noting for this clone: What it binds is not known.

This clonotype originated in a person aged 18-60 years who received the Ad26.COV2.S COVID-19 vaccine or a placebo. Sequencing used peripheral blood, obtained in a trial of Ad26.COV2.S vaccine versus placebo. The chain is built from TRBV18 and TRBJ1-1, with D maybe TRBD1 (5 bases). The CDR3 nucleotides read TGTGCCAGCTCACCACGGGGACCGAACACTGAAGCTTTCTTT. Encoded protein: CASSPRGPNTEAFF.